This TCR beta chain was recorded in a study of Graves' ophthalmopathy and Graves' hyperthyroidism. Amplification of TCR beta CDR3 regions used RNA transcripts. The first round was an RT-PCR with HTBI primers, and the second round was a multiplex PCR. One entry per CDR3 protein results from TCRdb running MiXCR on the multiplex PCR reads. The sample lists about 180,000 distinct CDR3 sequences; over 35% were seen once. Sequencing was performed on peripheral blood. The origin of this receptor is a woman in her thirties or forties with Graves' ophthalmopathy.

CDR3 sequence (DNA): TGCGCCAGCAGCCAAGATCCGAGGCAGGGGGTTCAGCCCCAGCATTTT. This gives the protein CASSQDPRQGVQPQHF. V is TRBV4-1 and J is TRBJ1-5; TRBD1 agrees at 7 bases. In germline, CDR1 is MGHRA, CDR2 YSYEKL. V trimming: 0 bases; J trimming: 6 bases; junction bases outside the gene matches: 8. This CDR3 comprises 16 residues.